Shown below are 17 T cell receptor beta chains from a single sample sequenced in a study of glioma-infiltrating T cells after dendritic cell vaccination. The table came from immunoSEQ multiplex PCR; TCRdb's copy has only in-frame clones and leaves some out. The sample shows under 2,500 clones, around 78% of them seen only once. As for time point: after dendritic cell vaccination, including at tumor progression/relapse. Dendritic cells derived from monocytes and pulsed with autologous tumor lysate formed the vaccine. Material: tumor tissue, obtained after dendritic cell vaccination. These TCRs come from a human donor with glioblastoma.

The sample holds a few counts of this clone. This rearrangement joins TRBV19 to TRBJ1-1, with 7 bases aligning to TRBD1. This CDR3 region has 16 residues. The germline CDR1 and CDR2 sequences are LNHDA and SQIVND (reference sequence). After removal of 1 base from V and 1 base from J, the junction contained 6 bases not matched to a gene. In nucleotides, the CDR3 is TGTGCCAGTAGTATAGGGGACAGCGCTGGGAACACTGAAGCTTTCTTT. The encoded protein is CASSIGDSAGNTEAFF.

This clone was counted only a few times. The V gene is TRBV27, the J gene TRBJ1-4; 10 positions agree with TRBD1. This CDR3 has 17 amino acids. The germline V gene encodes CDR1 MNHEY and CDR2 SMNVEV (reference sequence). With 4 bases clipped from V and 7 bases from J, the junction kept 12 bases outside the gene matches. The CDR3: CASSSRQGARGGEKLFF. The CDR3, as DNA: TGTGCCAGCAGTTCACGACAGGGGGCCCGAGGAGGTGAAAAACTGTTTTTT. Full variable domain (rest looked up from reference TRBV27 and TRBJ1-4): EAQVTQNPRYLITVTGKKLTVTCSQNMNHEYMSWYRQDPGLGLRQIYYSMNVEVTDKGDVPEGYKVSRKEKRNFPLILESPSPNQTSLYFCASSSRQGARGGEKLFFGSGTQLSVL.

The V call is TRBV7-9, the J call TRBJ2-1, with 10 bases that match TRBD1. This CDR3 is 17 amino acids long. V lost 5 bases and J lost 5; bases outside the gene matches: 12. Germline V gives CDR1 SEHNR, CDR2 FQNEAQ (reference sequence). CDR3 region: CASSHLAGQGWNNEQFF. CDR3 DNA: TGTGCCAGCAGCCACCTGGCGGGACAGGGGTGGAACAATGAGCAGTTCTTC.

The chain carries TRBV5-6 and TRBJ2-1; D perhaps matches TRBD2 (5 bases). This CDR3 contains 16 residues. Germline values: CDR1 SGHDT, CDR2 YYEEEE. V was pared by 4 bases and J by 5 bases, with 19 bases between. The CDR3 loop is CASSPSWELNNNEQFF. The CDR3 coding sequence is TGTGCCAGCAGCCCTTCTTGGGAGTTGAATAACAATGAGCAGTTCTTC.

CDR3 in DNA: TGCGCCAGCAGTTGGGCCCGAACGTACCAAGAGACCCAGTACTTC. Translation gives CASSWARTYQETQYF. The rearrangement joins TRBV10-1 to TRBJ2-5; D call uncertain. CDR3 length equals 15 residues. Germline-derived CDR1 and CDR2 are WNHNN and SYGVQD (reference sequence). V lost 5 bases, J lost 0 bases, and 13 bases lay in between.

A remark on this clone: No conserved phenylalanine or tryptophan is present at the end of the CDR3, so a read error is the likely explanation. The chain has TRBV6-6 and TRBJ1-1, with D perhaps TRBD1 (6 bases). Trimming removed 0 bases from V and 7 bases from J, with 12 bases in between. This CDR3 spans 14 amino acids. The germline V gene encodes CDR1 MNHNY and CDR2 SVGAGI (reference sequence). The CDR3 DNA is TGTGCCAGCAGTTACTCGGACAGAAAACTTGAAGCTTTCTCT. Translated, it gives CASSYSDRKLEAFS.

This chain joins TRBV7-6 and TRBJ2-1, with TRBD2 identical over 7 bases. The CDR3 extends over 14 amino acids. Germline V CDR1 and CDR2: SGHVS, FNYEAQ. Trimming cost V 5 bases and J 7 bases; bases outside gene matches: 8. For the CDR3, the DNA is TGTGCCAGCAGCCCCGGCGGGAGCGGGAATGAGCAGTTCTTC. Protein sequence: CASSPGGSGNEQFF.

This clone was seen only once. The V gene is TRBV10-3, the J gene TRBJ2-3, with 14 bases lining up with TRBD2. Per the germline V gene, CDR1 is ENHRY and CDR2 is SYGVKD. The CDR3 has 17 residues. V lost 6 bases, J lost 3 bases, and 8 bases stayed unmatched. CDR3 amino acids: CAIRPGLAGEMTDTQYF. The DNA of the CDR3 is TGTGCCATCAGACCGGGACTAGCGGGAGAGATGACAGATACGCAGTATTTT.

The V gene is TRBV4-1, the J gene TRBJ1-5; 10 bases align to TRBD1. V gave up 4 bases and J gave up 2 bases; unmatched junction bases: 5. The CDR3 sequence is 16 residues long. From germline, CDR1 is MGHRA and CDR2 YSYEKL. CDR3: CASSPRGQGGNQPQHF. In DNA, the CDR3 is TGCGCCAGCAGCCCCCGCGGACAGGGGGGCAATCAGCCCCAGCATTTT.

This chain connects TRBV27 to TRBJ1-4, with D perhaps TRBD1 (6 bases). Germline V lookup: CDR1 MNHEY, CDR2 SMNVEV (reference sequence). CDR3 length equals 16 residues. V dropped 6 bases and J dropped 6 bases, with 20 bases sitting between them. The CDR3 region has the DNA TGTGCCAGCAGCCACAGCCGGGGGGCGGGATATGAAAAACTGTTTTTT. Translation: CASSHSRGAGYEKLFF.

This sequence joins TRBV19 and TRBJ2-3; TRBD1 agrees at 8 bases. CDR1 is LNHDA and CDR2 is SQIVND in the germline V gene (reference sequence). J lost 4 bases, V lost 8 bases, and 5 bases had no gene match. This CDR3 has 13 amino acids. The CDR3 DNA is TGTGCCAGTTCCGACAGGGGCGCAGATACGCAGTATTTT. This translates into CASSDRGADTQYF.

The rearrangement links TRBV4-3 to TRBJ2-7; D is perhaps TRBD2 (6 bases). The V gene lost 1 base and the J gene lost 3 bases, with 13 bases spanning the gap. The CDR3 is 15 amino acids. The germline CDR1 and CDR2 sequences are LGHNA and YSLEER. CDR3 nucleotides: TGCGCCAGCAGCCAAGGAACTAGCAACCACTACGAGCAGTACTTC. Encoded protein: CASSQGTSNHYEQYF.

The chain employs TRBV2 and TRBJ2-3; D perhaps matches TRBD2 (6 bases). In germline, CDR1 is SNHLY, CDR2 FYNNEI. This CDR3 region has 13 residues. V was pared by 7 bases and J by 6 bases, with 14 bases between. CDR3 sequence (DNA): TGTGCCAGCAAATTCGGGGGAGCGGATACGCAGTATTTT. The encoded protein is CASKFGGADTQYF.

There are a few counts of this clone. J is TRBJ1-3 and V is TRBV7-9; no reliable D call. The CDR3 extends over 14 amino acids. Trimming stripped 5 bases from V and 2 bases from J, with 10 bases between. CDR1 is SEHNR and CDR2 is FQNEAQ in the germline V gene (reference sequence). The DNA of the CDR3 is TGTGCCAGCAGCCCCCTCCTTACTGGAAACACCATATATTTT. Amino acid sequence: CASSPLLTGNTIYF.

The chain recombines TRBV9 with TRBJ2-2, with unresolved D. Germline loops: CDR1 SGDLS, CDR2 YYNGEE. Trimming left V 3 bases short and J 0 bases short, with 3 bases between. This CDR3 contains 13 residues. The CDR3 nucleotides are TGTGCCAGCAGCGCCTCGAACACCGGGGAGCTGTTTTTT. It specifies CASSASNTGELFF.

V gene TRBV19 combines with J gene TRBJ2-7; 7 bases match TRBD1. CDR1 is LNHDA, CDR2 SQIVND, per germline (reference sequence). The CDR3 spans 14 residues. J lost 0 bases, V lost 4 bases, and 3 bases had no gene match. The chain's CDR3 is CASSTGDSSYEQYF. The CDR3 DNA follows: TGTGCCAGTAGTACAGGGGACAGCTCCTACGAGCAGTACTTC.

DNA for the CDR3: TGTGCCATCAGTTCCGACCGGGACAGTCCTGAGACCCAGTACTTC. Its protein product is CAISSDRDSPETQYF. The V and J genes are TRBV10-3 and TRBJ2-5, with TRBD1 matching 7 bases. V shed 5 bases, J shed 5 bases, and the junction held 11 bases outside the gene matches. The CDR3 consists of 15 residues. From germline, CDR1 is ENHRY and CDR2 SYGVKD.